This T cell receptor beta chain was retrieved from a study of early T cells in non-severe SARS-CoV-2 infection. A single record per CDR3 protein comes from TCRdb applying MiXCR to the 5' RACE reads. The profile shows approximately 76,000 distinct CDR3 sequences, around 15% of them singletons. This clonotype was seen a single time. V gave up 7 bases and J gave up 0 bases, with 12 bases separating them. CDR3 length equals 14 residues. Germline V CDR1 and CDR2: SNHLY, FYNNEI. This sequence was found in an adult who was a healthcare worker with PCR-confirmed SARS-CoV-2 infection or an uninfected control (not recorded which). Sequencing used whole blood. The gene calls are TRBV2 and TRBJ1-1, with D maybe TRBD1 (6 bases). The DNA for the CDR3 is TGTGCCAGCATCGGACAGCTCATGAACACTGAAGCTTTCTTT. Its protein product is CASIGQLMNTEAFF.